Described below is a single T cell receptor (beta chain) sequence and its context. Its specificity is not known. The length of the CDR3 is 13 residues. Germline V gives CDR1 SGHVS, CDR2 FNYEAQ. Trimming took off 5 bases at V and 7 bases at J, with 12 bases between the two ends. The data are from a study of cytomegalovirus exposure and HLA in healthy donors. PCR employed 60 Vbeta and 13 Jbeta primers. Sequencing used immunoSEQ multiplex PCR; TCRdb keeps in-frame clones, though not all of them. The repertoire holds about 150,000 clones, with 70% to 85% as singletons. Study-level points and caveats: CMV antigen specificity of a few CMV-associated chains was confirmed in vitro. Highly shared variants forming one cluster were likely a sequencing artifact. As a later analysis showed, a missense DCLRE1C variant was linked to trimming of TCR beta V- and J-genes.

The sequenced sample consisted of PBMCs. The TCR originated in a woman between 45 and 60 years old in good health and CMV-seropositive. The gene calls are TRBV7-6 and TRBJ1-5; the D gene is possibly TRBD1 (5 bases). The CDR3 region is CASSRSGGQPQHF. The CDR3 DNA reads TGTGCCAGCAGCCGGAGCGGGGGACAGCCCCAGCATTTT.